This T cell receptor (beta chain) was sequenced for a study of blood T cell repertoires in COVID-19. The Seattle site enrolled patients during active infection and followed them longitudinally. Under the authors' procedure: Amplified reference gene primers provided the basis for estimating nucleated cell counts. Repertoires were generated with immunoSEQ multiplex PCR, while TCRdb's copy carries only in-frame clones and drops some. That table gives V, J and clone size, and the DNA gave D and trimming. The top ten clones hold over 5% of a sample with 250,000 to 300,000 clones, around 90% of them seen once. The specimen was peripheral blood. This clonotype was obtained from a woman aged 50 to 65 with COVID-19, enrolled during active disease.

The DNA of the CDR3 is TGTGCCAGCTCACCACCGTCTAAAGGACATTCCTACGAGCAGTACTTC. Protein product: CASSPPSKGHSYEQYF. The V call is TRBV18, the J call TRBJ2-7, with D maybe TRBD1 (5 bases). The CDR3 has 16 amino acids. V lost 0 bases and J 1 base, leaving 13 bases between the germline ends. Germline V gene sequence: CDR1 KGHSH, CDR2 LQKENI.